Described below is a single T cell receptor beta chain sequence and its context. The data originate from a study of PD-1 blockade in classical Hodgkin lymphoma. V lost 4 bases to trimming and J lost 5 bases, with 19 bases between them. In germline, CDR1 is SGHNT, CDR2 YYREEE (reference sequence). CDR3 length: 16 residues. Every one of the patients relapsed after autologous stem cell transplantation (brentuximab vedotin exposure was variable). Clones were sequenced by immunoSEQ multiplex PCR, and TCRdb holds only the in-frame ones, with some missing. Among 55,000 to 75,000 clones listed, about 93% were seen once.

The material was peripheral blood mononuclear cells (PBMCs), obtained at baseline. This TCR was recovered from a human donor with classical Hodgkin lymphoma. The chain couples TRBV5-4 to TRBJ1-3; unclear D gene. CDR3 nucleotide sequence: TGTGCCAGCAGCGGGCCCGGTGCAGACAAGCGAAACACCATATATTTT. Its translation is CASSGPGADKRNTIYF. The variable domain in full, completed from reference TRBV5-4 and TRBJ1-3, reads ETGVTQSPTHLIKTRGQQVTLRCSSQSGHNTVSWYQQALGQGPQFIFQYYREEENGRGNFPPRFSGLQFPNYSSELNVNALELDDSALYLCASSGPGADKRNTIYFGEGSWLTVV.